The 27 T cell receptor beta chains given below trace back to one sample, sequenced in a study of shared clonotypes between healthy human individuals. This table comes from immunoSEQ multiplex PCR, and its TCRdb copy is limited to in-frame clones, with some not included. The table lists 400,000 or so clones, 96% of them singletons, with 0.25% to 0.35% in the top ten. The sequenced material came from memory CD8+ T cells sorted from blood. Regarding subset: CD45RO+ cells pooled with CCR7-negative TemRA cells. All receptors come from a man under 40 in good health.

V and J are TRBV27 and TRBJ2-7; TRBD2 is a possible D gene (7 bases). The V and J ends lost 7 bases and 2 bases respectively, with 12 bases between them. Germline-derived CDR1 and CDR2 are MNHEY and SMNVEV (reference sequence). The CDR3 sequence is 13 residues long. The CDR3 DNA reads as TGTGCCAGCAAGGGGGGAGGGACCTACGAGCAGTACTTC. Amino acids: CASKGGGTYEQYF.

The rearrangement joins TRBV5-1 to TRBJ2-3; D is uncertain. CDR3 length: 14 amino acids. Germline values: CDR1 SGHRS, CDR2 YFSETQ. Trimming took off 0 bases at V and 2 bases at J, with 7 bases between the two ends. The CDR3 DNA reads as TGCGCCAGCAGCTTGGGCTGGCTCACAGATACGCAGTATTTT. Its translation is CASSLGWLTDTQYF.

This clone was counted once. This rearrangement joins TRBV5-1 to TRBJ1-5; TRBD1 matches 9 bases. The J segment lost 5 bases and the V segment lost 7 bases, leaving 1 base of the junction unmatched. Germline values: CDR1 SGHRS, CDR2 YFSETQ. This CDR3 has 12 residues. The CDR3: CASGQGYQPQHF. In nucleotides, the CDR3 is TGCGCCAGCGGACAGGGGTATCAGCCCCAGCATTTT.

The chain is built from TRBV5-4 and TRBJ2-1; TRBD2 aligns across 15 bases. Unmatched junction bases numbered 8, after V lost 5 bases and J lost 8 bases. This CDR3 is 16 amino acids long. Germline CDR1 and CDR2: SGHNT and YYREEE (reference sequence). The DNA of the CDR3 is TGTGCCAGCAGTTCCGGGACTAGCGGGAGGTCCGATGAGCAGTTCTTC. Translated, it gives CASSSGTSGRSDEQFF. The variable domain in full, completed from reference TRBV5-4 and TRBJ2-1, reads ETGVTQSPTHLIKTRGQQVTLRCSSQSGHNTVSWYQQALGQGPQFIFQYYREEENGRGNFPPRFSGLQFPNYSSELNVNALELDDSALYLCASSSGTSGRSDEQFFGPGTRLTVL.

Points on this clone: Other DNA sequences from this sample encode an identical CDR3 as well. The rearrangement links TRBV28 to TRBJ2-5; weak D call: TRBD2 (7 bases). The CDR3 contains 14 residues. CDR1 is MDHEN, CDR2 SYDVKM, per germline. The V end lost 2 bases, the J end lost 4 bases, and 11 bases lay between the germline ends. As DNA, the CDR3 is TGTGCCAGCAGTTTAGGGGGCGGGGGAGAGACCCAGTACTTC. Amino acid sequence: CASSLGGGGETQYF.

The chain uses TRBV28 and TRBJ1-1, with D uncertain. V was shortened by 8 bases and J by 7 bases, with 11 bases between the two germline ends. This CDR3 contains 11 residues. Germline V gives CDR1 MDHEN, CDR2 SYDVKM. CDR3 bases: TGTGCCAGCGCCAGCGCCTATGAAGCTTTCTTT. It specifies CASASAYEAFF.

The genes are TRBV28 and TRBJ2-1, with TRBD2 identical over 9 bases. Germline V gene sequence: CDR1 MDHEN, CDR2 SYDVKM. J was trimmed by 4 bases and V by 11 bases; bases with no gene match: 18. The CDR3 runs to 17 residues. This CDR3 reads CASYSGSSLLPYNEQFF. In DNA, the CDR3 is TGTGCCTCTTATAGCGGGAGTTCCCTCCTCCCATACAATGAGCAGTTCTTC.

The chain couples TRBV10-3 to TRBJ2-7; D is possibly TRBD1 or TRBD2 (5 bases each). V lost 4 bases, J lost 0 bases, and 16 bases lay in between. There are 16 residues in the CDR3. Germline assignment: CDR1 ENHRY and CDR2 SYGVKD. CDR3 in DNA: TGTGCCATCAGTGGGGACGCCTTGATTAGCTCCTACGAGCAGTACTTC. Protein: CAISGDALISSYEQYF.

The CDR3 protein is CAISEDRGGQPQHF. The CDR3 DNA is TGTGCCATCAGTGAGGACAGGGGGGGTCAGCCCCAGCATTTT. The chain is built from TRBV10-3 and TRBJ1-5; 9 bases are shared with TRBD1. V dropped 2 bases and J dropped 6; count of bases not matched to a gene: 2. The CDR3 sequence is 14 residues long. CDR1 is ENHRY, CDR2 SYGVKD, per germline.

V and J are TRBV11-2 and TRBJ2-2, with D perhaps TRBD1 (5 bases). CDR1 and CDR2 from the germline V gene are SGHAT and FQNNGV. CDR3 length: 15 residues. V dropped 0 bases and J dropped 4 bases, with 9 bases sitting between them. For the CDR3, the DNA is TGTGCCAGCAGCTTAGAAGGCAGGGCCACCGGGGAGCTGTTTTTT. As protein: CASSLEGRATGELFF.

J is TRBJ1-2 and V is TRBV7-9; D unresolved. Trimming left V 3 bases short and J 6 bases short, with 11 bases between. The CDR3 loop spans 13 amino acids. Germline values: CDR1 SEHNR, CDR2 FQNEAQ (reference sequence). The CDR3 DNA follows: TGTGCCAGCAGCTTCAACGAGGAGAATGGCTACACCTTC. Translating gives CASSFNEENGYTF.

The chain is built from TRBV10-3 and TRBJ2-2, with D hard to call. Germline V lookup: CDR1 ENHRY, CDR2 SYGVKD. The CDR3 is 15 amino acids. Trimming took off 6 bases at V and 2 bases at J, with 13 bases between the two ends. CDR3 in DNA: TGTGCCATCAGGGGAACCGCTACCAACACCGGGGAGCTGTTTTTT. This translates into CAIRGTATNTGELFF.

About this clone: Other DNA sequences within the sample encode an identical CDR3. The rearrangement uses TRBV25-1 and TRBJ2-7, with 7 bases identical to TRBD2. The CDR3 runs 13 residues. Losses at the gene ends were 4 bases for V and 4 bases for J; bases not matched to a gene: 4. Germline V gene data show CDR1 as MGHDK and CDR2 as SYGVNS. This CDR3 is CASSVAGGYEQYF. The CDR3 nucleotides are TGTGCCAGCAGTGTAGCGGGCGGGTACGAGCAGTACTTC.

This sequence joins TRBV2 and TRBJ1-5; a possible D gene is TRBD1 (6 bases). Germline CDR1 SNHLY, CDR2 FYNNEI. CDR3 length equals 15 residues. The ends were cut back, 5 bases at V and 5 bases at J, with 16 bases in the middle. CDR3 coding DNA: TGTGCCAGCAGTCGACTAGGGAGGGGGGATCAGCCCCAGCATTTT. Its protein product is CASSRLGRGDQPQHF.

The J gene is TRBJ2-5, the V gene TRBV5-1; D is unclear. Per the germline V gene, CDR1 is SGHRS and CDR2 is YFSETQ. V lost 0 bases and J lost 5, with 11 bases in between. There are 14 residues in the CDR3. Here the CDR3 DNA reads TGCGCCAGCAGCTTGGATGGCAGATGGGAGACCCAGTACTTC. This codes for CASSLDGRWETQYF.

This clone showed up just once. CDR3 in amino acids: CASRIEGLGWDEQYF. In nucleotides, the CDR3 is TGTGCCAGCAGAATAGAAGGCTTGGGATGGGACGAGCAGTACTTC. The chain recombines TRBV7-8 with TRBJ2-7; D is unresolved. The germline V gene encodes CDR1 SGHVS and CDR2 FQNEAQ. V shed 6 bases and J shed 5 bases, with 20 bases lying between them. This CDR3 is 15 amino acids long.

The chain is built from TRBV5-6 and TRBJ2-6, with TRBD2 as a possible D gene (5 bases). With 4 bases removed from V and 2 bases from J, the gap between germline ends came to 10 bases. This CDR3 contains 15 residues. The germline V gene has CDR1 SGHDT and CDR2 YYEEEE. The CDR3 spells CASSRTGAGANVLTF. The CDR3 DNA reads TGTGCCAGCAGCCGAACCGGGGCTGGGGCCAACGTCCTGACTTTC.

The chain's CDR3 is CASSAYNEQFF. As DNA, the CDR3 is TGCGCCAGCAGTGCCTACAATGAGCAGTTCTTC. This chain links TRBV10-1 with TRBJ2-1; D not resolved. Germline assignment: CDR1 WNHNN and CDR2 SYGVQD (reference sequence). The CDR3 consists of 11 residues. V lost 4 bases to trimming and J lost 2 bases, with 0 bases between them.

This rearrangement joins TRBV2 to TRBJ2-7, with 14 bases lining up with TRBD2. V was pared by 7 bases and J by 7 bases, with 15 bases of the junction left unmatched. CDR1 is SNHLY, CDR2 FYNNEI, per germline. This CDR3 spans 17 amino acids. As DNA, the CDR3 is TGTGCCAGCACAGGGGGACTAGCGGGGGCGGGAGGTCGAGAGCAGTACTTC. Translated, it gives CASTGGLAGAGGREQYF.

This chain links TRBV29-1 with TRBJ2-1; D is unclear. Deletions cut 6 bases from V and 5 bases from J, with 23 bases between. CDR1 SQVTM and CDR2 ANQGSEA come from the germline V gene. This CDR3 region has 16 residues. The CDR3 DNA sequence: TGCAGCGTCCAGGAGAAAGACCTAATTAGAAACAATGAGCAGTTCTTC. Residues: CSVQEKDLIRNNEQFF.

The V gene is TRBV29-1, the J gene TRBJ2-3; 10 bases match TRBD1. The CDR3 has 13 residues. Trimming removed 6 bases from V and 0 bases from J; junction bases left unmatched: 0. CDR1 is SQVTM and CDR2 is ANQGSEA in the germline V gene. The CDR3 DNA is TGCAGCGTGACAGGGGGCAGCACAGATACGCAGTATTTT. Amino acids: CSVTGGSTDTQYF.

The chain combines TRBV7-2 with TRBJ2-7; 11 nucleotides line up with TRBD2. This CDR3 contains 15 residues. V trimming: 5 bases; J trimming: 3 bases; junction bases outside the gene matches: 6. Germline CDR1 is SGHTA and CDR2 is FQGNSA. This CDR3 is CASSARLAGLYEQYF. The CDR3 DNA reads TGTGCCAGCAGCGCGAGACTAGCGGGACTCTACGAGCAGTACTTC.

V is TRBV10-3 and J is TRBJ2-7; 7 bases align to TRBD1. V dropped 6 bases and J dropped 0; count of bases not matched to a gene: 5. Germline V gene data show CDR1 as ENHRY and CDR2 as SYGVKD. The CDR3 has 14 amino acids. The CDR3 here is CAIRRDSFSYEQYF. In DNA form, the CDR3 reads TGTGCCATCAGGAGGGACAGTTTCTCCTACGAGCAGTACTTC.

The chain joins TRBV7-8 to TRBJ2-7; D unresolved. The germline V gene encodes CDR1 SGHVS and CDR2 FQNEAQ. CDR3 size: 14 residues. V lost 0 bases and J 4 bases, leaving 10 bases between the germline ends. The CDR3: CASSLALRPYEQYF. The DNA for the CDR3 is TGTGCCAGCAGCTTAGCCCTGCGGCCGTACGAGCAGTACTTC.

This clone has a single count. V is TRBV27 and J is TRBJ2-7; D gene ambiguous. This CDR3 has 14 residues. V was cut by 8 bases and J by 9 bases, with 23 bases left in between. Germline lookup yields CDR1 MNHEY and CDR2 SMNVEV (reference sequence). Here the CDR3 reads CASGPVQDPQGQYF. In DNA, the CDR3 is TGTGCCAGCGGGCCGGTGCAGGACCCACAAGGGCAGTACTTC.

The chain joins TRBV28 to TRBJ2-7; TRBD2 matches at 12 bases. Germline trimming cut 5 bases from V and 5 bases from J; bases unmatched to any gene: 4. From germline, CDR1 is MDHEN and CDR2 SYDVKM. This CDR3 comprises 14 residues. The CDR3, as DNA: TGTGCCAGCAGTATTTCTAGCGGGAGGGACGAGCAGTACTTC. It codes for CASSISSGRDEQYF. The full variable domain, completed using reference TRBV28 and TRBJ2-7, is DVKVTQSSRYLVKRTGEKVFLECVQDMDHENMFWYRQDPGLGLRLIYFSYDVKMKEKGDIPEGYSVSREKKERFSLILESASTNQTSMYLCASSISSGRDEQYFGPGTRLTVT.

The V call is TRBV5-1, the J call TRBJ2-3, with D maybe TRBD1 (6 bases). The CDR3 has 14 amino acids. V was shortened by 2 bases and J by 2 bases, with 9 bases between the two germline ends. The germline CDR1 and CDR2 sequences are SGHRS and YFSETQ. For the CDR3, the DNA is TGCGCCAGCAGCTTTGGACAGATCACAGATACGCAGTATTTT. It codes for CASSFGQITDTQYF.